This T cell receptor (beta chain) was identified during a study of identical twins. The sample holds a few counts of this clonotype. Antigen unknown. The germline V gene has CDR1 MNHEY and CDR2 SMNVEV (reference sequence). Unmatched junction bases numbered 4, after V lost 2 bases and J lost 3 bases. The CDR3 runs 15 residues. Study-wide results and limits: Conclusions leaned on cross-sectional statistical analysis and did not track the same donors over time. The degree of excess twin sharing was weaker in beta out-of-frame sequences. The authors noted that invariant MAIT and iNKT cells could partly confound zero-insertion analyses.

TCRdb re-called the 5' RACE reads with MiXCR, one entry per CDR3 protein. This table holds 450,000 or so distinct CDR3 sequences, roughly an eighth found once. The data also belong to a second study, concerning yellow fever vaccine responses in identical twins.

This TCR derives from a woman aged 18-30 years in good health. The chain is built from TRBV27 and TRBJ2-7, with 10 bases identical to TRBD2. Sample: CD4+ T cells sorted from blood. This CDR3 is CASSLPSGGDYEQYF. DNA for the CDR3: TGTGCCAGCAGTTTACCCAGCGGGGGGGACTACGAGCAGTACTTC.